This note documents a single TCR beta chain sequence. No cognate antigen has been identified for it. Base quality data are lacking; no much larger clone is found one base away. The data are from a study of shared clonotypes between healthy human individuals (dated by TCRdb to about 2020). Broadly, across the study: Three men and two women, aged 18 to 49 years, made up the cohort. For each donor, three plates each were used for CD4 naive and CD4 memory, two plates were used for CD8 naive, and one plate was used for CD8 memory. To estimate repertoire size and how much clonotypes are shared between individuals, the study performed deep sequencing of blood TCR repertoires from a handful of healthy adults. Per donor, leukapheresis produced somewhere between about 0.9 and 9.5 billion PBMCs. Libraries were prepared and TCR repertoires were sequenced by different laboratories using diverse techniques, in order to increase sequencing depth and limit assay-specific biases. Broader findings and caveats from the paper: Clonotypes shared by all four sorted-subset donors showed higher generation probabilities than non-shared clonotypes. Estimated clonotype richness was generally larger for naive than for memory subsets. Sampling was restricted to blood, and TCR repertoires in tissues likely differ from the TCR repertoires found in blood. Because the study included only a small number of donors, the genetic and exposure-history diversity represented was limited. Based on pairwise subsampling, the degree of clonotype sharing among donors was expected to be affected by sequencing depth. Rarefaction of sorted-subset datasets indicated incomplete sequencing despite the large sequencing depth. About 5% of naive CD4, around 3.6% of naive CD8, around 2.3% of memory CD4, and over 0.35% of memory CD8 clonotypes were shared across several donors.

TCR CDR3 regions were amplified from genomic DNA by multiplex PCR using the deep immunoSEQ assay. Genomic DNA extracted from each cell subset was distributed evenly over all wells of several immunoSEQ 96-well plates, and each plate served as one replicate. For sorted subsets, 200 to 250 ng of genomic DNA, equivalent to around 30,000 T cell genomes, went into each replicate PCR. The purified libraries were quantified using a Qubit 3.0 fluorometer, sized with a Bioanalyzer 2100, and then quantified again using the KAPA Library Quantification kit. Every immunoSEQ 96-well plate was sequenced on a separate single-read 150-cycle Illumina NextSeq 550 flow cell. From the authors' description of their analysis: Because the immunoSEQ output included only junctional sequences and no quality scores, the filtering could not be the same as the filtering used for full-length reads. To assign V/J genes and CDR3, sequences were annotated against IMGT germline references using PyIR, a Python wrapper for IgBLAST v1.9. Any read was removed if the V/J assignment was weak (E-value above 1e-6), the CDR3 was missing, or the read contained stop codons, out-of-frame junctions, or ambiguous translated residues. V3J clonotypes were defined by identical inferred V gene, J gene, and CDR3 amino acid sequence. Percentage overlap between repertoires was calculated by dividing the number of shared unique clonotypes by the size of the smaller repertoire. Three approaches were used to assess repertoire richness: RTK rarefaction, the Chao1 estimator, and Recon v2.1 estimates of unobserved clonotypes. Generation probabilities for all TCRbeta clonotypes obtained by the gDNA method from four donors were computed using OLGA. TCRdb carries this immuneACCESS record with in-frame sequences only. Its versions omit some clonotypes, under half of them owing to an unresolved V gene in the studies checked, with the rest unexplained. V, J and clone size derive from that table, while D and trimming were established from the DNA sequence. The sample table contains under 600,000 clones; only one count was recorded for more than 95% of them. The top ten clonotypes cover about 0.06% of the sample.

Taken from cysteine to phenylalanine, the CDR3 has 17 residues. Only the CDR3 DNA is retained, 51 bases long and in frame from the first base. The germline V gene specifies MDHEN as CDR1 and SYDVKM as CDR2. Trimming accounts for 3 bases at V and 8 bases at J, while the number of junction bases matched to no gene is 17. The donors were healthy, HIV-negative adults with no recently reported acute infections or vaccinations. Only Caucasian adults living in Nashville, Tennessee, USA were represented among the donors. CD4+ T cells were enriched by magnetic negative selection; naive cells were then positively selected on CD45RA, and the negative fraction formed the memory subset. Blood was obtained by leukapheresis, after which PBMCs were separated by Ficoll-Histopaque density gradient centrifugation and cryopreserved in liquid nitrogen vapor phase. Analytical flow cytometry was used to check the purity and quantity of every magnetically sorted T cell population. Genomic DNA was isolated from every sorted fraction and measured by UV absorbance on a Nanodrop 2000c.

The rearrangement joined TRBV28 to TRBJ1-2, with 8 bases matching TRBD1. Sequencing input: naive CD4+ T cells sorted from blood. Taken with the paper, the label for cell subset or site translates to: CD45RA+ positively selected. The clonotype originates from a woman in her thirties in good health. The DNA sequence is TGTGCCAGCAGTTTGGGTCCCCGACAGGGGCGACGTCGGGGCTACACCTTC. It is translated as CASSLGPRQGRRRGYTF.